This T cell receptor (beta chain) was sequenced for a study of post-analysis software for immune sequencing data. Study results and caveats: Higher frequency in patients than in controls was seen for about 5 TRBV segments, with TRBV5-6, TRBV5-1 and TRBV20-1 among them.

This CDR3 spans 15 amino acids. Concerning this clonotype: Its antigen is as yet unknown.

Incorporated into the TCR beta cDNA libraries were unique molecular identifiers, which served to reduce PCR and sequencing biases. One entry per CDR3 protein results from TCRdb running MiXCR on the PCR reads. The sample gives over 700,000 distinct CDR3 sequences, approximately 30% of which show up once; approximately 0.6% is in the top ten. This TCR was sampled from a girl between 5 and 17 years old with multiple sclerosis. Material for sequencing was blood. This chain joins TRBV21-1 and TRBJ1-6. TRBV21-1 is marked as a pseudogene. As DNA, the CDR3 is TGTGCCAGCAGCCCCCACCCGGAGGATTGTTCACCCCTCCACTTT. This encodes CASSPHPEDCSPLHF.